This record concerns one TCR beta chain sequence. Its specificity is unknown. The ends lost 7 bases at V and 4 bases at J; junction bases unmatched: 14. The CDR3 runs to 16 residues. Germline loops: CDR1 MNHNS, CDR2 SASEGT. This entry comes from a study of blood T cells in healthy people across ages. Broader study findings: Aged donors had fewer naive CD4+ cells and lower diversity than long-lived donors.

Researchers report isolating at least 7 million PBMCs per sample. Alongside a J-beta primer mix, a sample-barcoded 5' primer served in a second PCR lasting 7 to 11 cycles. A tag from a template-switch adaptor with 12 random nucleotides marked each cDNA molecule. At least 2.5 million CDR3-containing paired-end reads were obtained per sample. TCRdb analysed the 5' RACE reads with MiXCR anew, one entry per CDR3 protein. This table holds fewer than 2,000,000 distinct CDR3 sequences, approximately 39% found once. The sequence was collected from a human donor in good health. The J gene is TRBJ2-3, the V gene TRBV6-1, with TRBD2 matching over 7 bases. The sequenced sample consisted of blood. CDR3 nucleotide sequence: TGTGCCAGCACCCCTACGACTAGCTTCGCCGCAGATACGCAGTATTTT. Translated: CASTPTTSFAADTQYF.